This TCR beta chain was sequenced in a study of T cells in Graves' hyperthyroidism and ophthalmopathy. Fresh peripheral blood, 8 to 10 ml of it, supplied the PBMCs. Many counts were recorded for this clonotype. Its target is not known. Amplified TCR beta CDR3 regions derived from RNA transcripts. RT-PCR in the first round (using the HTBI primer set) targeted the TCR CDR3. MiXCR was run by TCRdb on the multiplex PCR reads, yielding one entry per CDR3 protein. The sample contains more than 300,000 distinct CDR3 sequences, roughly 18% of which appear only once. Germline-derived CDR1 and CDR2 are MDHEN and SYDVKM. Between the trimmed V and J ends, which lost 7 bases and 3 bases, there was a span of 13 bases. The CDR3 loop spans 13 amino acids. Overall study results and limits: Most clonotypes that expanded in the thyroid above 0.001 also showed up in blood.

The sequence derives from a man younger than 35 with Graves' ophthalmopathy. The sample consisted of blood. The chain has TRBV28 and TRBJ2-7; D uncertain. The CDR3 DNA reads TGTGCCAGCAACTCACCGGCCCTCTACGAGCAGTACTTC. Translating gives CASNSPALYEQYF.